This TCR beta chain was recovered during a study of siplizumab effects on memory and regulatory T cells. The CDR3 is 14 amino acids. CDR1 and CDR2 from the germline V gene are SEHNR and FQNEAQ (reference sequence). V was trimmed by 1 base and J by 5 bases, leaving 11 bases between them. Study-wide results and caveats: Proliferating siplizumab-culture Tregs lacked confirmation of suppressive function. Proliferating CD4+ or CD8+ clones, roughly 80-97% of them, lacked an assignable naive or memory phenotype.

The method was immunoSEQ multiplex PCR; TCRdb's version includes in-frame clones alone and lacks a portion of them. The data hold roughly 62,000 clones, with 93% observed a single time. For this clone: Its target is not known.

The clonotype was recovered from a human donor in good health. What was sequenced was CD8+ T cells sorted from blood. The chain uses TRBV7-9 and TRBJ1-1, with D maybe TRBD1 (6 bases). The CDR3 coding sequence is TGTGCCAGCAGCTTAGTCGGGGGCCCTACTGAAGCTTTCTTT. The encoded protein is CASSLVGGPTEAFF.